The 24 T cell receptor beta chains in this list originate from one sample, sequenced in a study of graft-versus-host responses after intestinal transplantation. Sequenced by immunoSEQ multiplex PCR; TCRdb stores in-frame clones only, minus some. Here the sample spans fewer than 50,000 clones, roughly 90% being singletons. This sample comprised PBMCs, obtained 524 days after transplant. The receptor source for this set is a human patient who received an intestinal transplant, so some T cells may come from the graft donor.

The chain recombines TRBV19 with TRBJ2-7; 11 bases align to TRBD2. Germline CDR1 LNHDA, CDR2 SQIVND (reference sequence). Losses at the gene ends were 5 bases for V and 2 bases for J; bases not matched to a gene: 8. This CDR3 is built from 16 residues. The CDR3 DNA reads as TGTGCCAGTAGTTCTTCACTAGCGGGAGTTCCCTACGAGCAGTACTTC. Translation gives CASSSSLAGVPYEQYF.

This clone appeared once. The CDR3 sequence: CASSLDSFSNQPQHF. CDR3 DNA sequence: TGTGCCAGCAGTCTCGACAGTTTTAGCAATCAGCCCCAGCATTTT. The chain uses TRBV27 and TRBJ1-5, with D tentatively TRBD1 (5 bases). Looked up from germline, CDR1 is MNHEY and CDR2 is SMNVEV (reference sequence). Trimming removed 5 bases at V and 0 bases at J, with 11 bases between. The CDR3 consists of 15 residues.

The chain links TRBV6-1 to TRBJ1-2; TRBD1 agrees at 9 bases. The CDR3 has 15 residues. V lost 5 bases to trimming and J lost 4 bases; unmatched junction nucleotides: 8. Germline assignment: CDR1 MNHNS and CDR2 SASEGT. CDR3 protein: CASSRGTGPIYGYTF. In DNA, the CDR3 is TGTGCCAGCAGTAGAGGGACAGGGCCCATCTATGGCTACACCTTC.

In this sample, this clone turned up once. This sequence joins TRBV5-3 and TRBJ1-1; the D gene is possibly TRBD1 (5 bases). TRBV5-3 is treated as an ORF (open reading frame) with a function not yet certain. Trimming removed 6 bases from V and 3 bases from J, with 15 bases in between. The CDR3 is 14 amino acids. The CDR3 nucleotides read TGTGCCAGAACGGTTCCGGGGGAGGACACTGAAGCTTTCTTT. As protein: CARTVPGEDTEAFF.

This chain links TRBV27 with TRBJ2-3; TRBD2 agrees at 8 bases. The germline gives CDR1 MNHEY, CDR2 SMNVEV (reference sequence). Losses at the gene ends were 9 bases for V and 5 bases for J; bases not matched to a gene: 13. CDR3 length: 15 residues. The CDR3 loop reads CASFRSGVRGDTQYF. CDR3 nucleotides: TGTGCCAGTTTTCGTAGCGGGGTTCGGGGAGATACGCAGTATTTT.

The rearrangement uses TRBV7-9 and TRBJ2-7; 10 nucleotides align to TRBD1. Germline loops: CDR1 SEHNR, CDR2 FQNEAQ (reference sequence). The CDR3 covers 15 residues. Germline trimming cut 5 bases from V and 5 bases from J; bases unmatched to any gene: 9. The CDR3 spells CASSPRGQGNNEQYF. Here the CDR3 DNA reads TGTGCCAGCAGCCCTAGGGGACAGGGGAACAACGAGCAGTACTTC.

The chain has TRBV5-1 and TRBJ2-1; 12 positions match TRBD2. CDR1 is SGHRS, CDR2 YFSETQ, per germline. CDR3 length: 16 residues. Germline trimming cut 2 bases from V and 5 bases from J; bases unmatched to any gene: 5. The CDR3: CASSFRTSGVDNEQFF. DNA of the CDR3: TGCGCCAGCAGCTTTCGGACTAGCGGGGTTGACAATGAGCAGTTCTTC.

CDR3 in amino acids: CSVSGIIAYNEQFF. CDR3 bases: TGCAGCGTCTCCGGGATCATTGCCTACAATGAGCAGTTCTTC. The V call is TRBV29-1, the J call TRBJ2-1; perhaps TRBD2 as D (5 bases). The germline CDR1 and CDR2 sequences are SQVTM and ANQGSEA. The CDR3 contains 14 residues. V lost 6 bases and J 2 bases, leaving 14 bases between the germline ends.

This clone was recorded once. V usage is TRBV7-2 and J usage is TRBJ1-1, with D hard to call. The germline V gene has CDR1 SGHTA and CDR2 FQGNSA. Between the trimmed V and J ends, which lost 0 bases and 4 bases, there was a span of 12 bases. CDR3 length: 15 amino acids. The CDR3 here is CASSLAPLRGTEAFF. CDR3 DNA: TGTGCCAGCAGCTTAGCCCCACTCCGGGGCACTGAAGCTTTCTTT.

This rearrangement joins TRBV4-1 to TRBJ1-5; 7 positions agree with TRBD1. This CDR3 has 15 amino acids. J gave up 3 bases and V 5 bases, and 7 bases lay outside the gene matches. Germline CDR1 is MGHRA and CDR2 is YSYEKL. The CDR3, as DNA: TGCGCCAGCAGCATAGAGACAGGGACCAATCAGCCCCAGCATTTT. This encodes CASSIETGTNQPQHF.

The chain couples TRBV28 to TRBJ1-6; TRBD1 aligns across 9 bases. V dropped 7 bases and J dropped 8; count of bases not matched to a gene: 15. The CDR3 totals 17 residues. Looked up from germline, CDR1 is MDHEN and CDR2 is SYDVKM. CDR3 DNA: TGTGCCAGCACCCAACAGGGGGCTGACCCCCGGTATTCACCCCTCCACTTT. Its translation: CASTQQGADPRYSPLHF.

CDR3 amino acids: CASSYSRGQPQHF. As DNA, the CDR3 is TGTGCCAGCAGTTACTCTAGAGGACAGCCCCAGCATTTT. The chain links TRBV6-5 to TRBJ1-5; D ambiguous. The ends were cut back, 0 bases at V and 7 bases at J, with 7 bases in the middle. The CDR3 is made up of 13 amino acids. The germline V gene has CDR1 MNHEY and CDR2 SVGAGI.

The V gene is TRBV30, the J gene TRBJ2-3; 7 bases line up with TRBD1. This CDR3 is built from 15 residues. V was pared by 1 base and J by 2 bases, with 6 bases of the junction left unmatched. Looked up from germline, CDR1 is GTSNPN and CDR2 is SVGIG (reference sequence). This chain's CDR3 is CAWSAPTGYTDTQYF. Here the CDR3 DNA reads TGTGCCTGGAGTGCACCGACAGGGTACACAGATACGCAGTATTTT.

The gene calls are TRBV5-6 and TRBJ2-1; TRBD2 is a possible D gene (5 bases). Trimming stripped 4 bases from V and 6 bases from J, with 11 bases between. The CDR3 runs to 13 residues. Germline V gives CDR1 SGHDT, CDR2 YYEEEE. The CDR3 here is CASSRGTLNEQFF. CDR3 DNA sequence: TGTGCCAGCAGCCGGGGAACTCTCAATGAGCAGTTCTTC.

The rearrangement joins TRBV7-8 to TRBJ2-7; 10 positions match TRBD1. V was clipped by 3 bases and J by 5 bases; unmatched bases: 7. This CDR3 contains 15 residues. CDR1 and CDR2 (germline): SGHVS, FQNEAQ. The DNA for the CDR3 is TGTGCCAGCAGCTTGAGACAGGGGGCGAACCACGAGCAGTACTTC. Translation gives CASSLRQGANHEQYF.

This clone has just one count. The rearrangement links TRBV6-1 to TRBJ2-7; D uncertain. Looked up from germline, CDR1 is MNHNS and CDR2 is SASEGT. Trimming removed 7 bases at V and 1 base at J, with 2 bases between. The CDR3 spans 10 residues. CDR3 region: CASNSYEQYF. For the CDR3, the DNA is TGTGCCAGCAATTCCTACGAGCAGTACTTC.

This clone appeared a single time. CDR3 in amino acids: CAWNPGGTYEQYF. DNA of the CDR3: TGTGCCTGGAATCCGGGGGGGACCTACGAGCAGTACTTC. The chain recombines TRBV30 with TRBJ2-7; TRBD2 agrees at 8 bases. Germline loops: CDR1 GTSNPN, CDR2 SVGIG (reference sequence). V lost 4 bases, J lost 2 bases, and 4 bases stayed unmatched. This CDR3 region has 13 residues.

The rearrangement joins TRBV27 to TRBJ2-7; 9 positions agree with TRBD1. Germline assignment: CDR1 MNHEY and CDR2 SMNVEV (reference sequence). The CDR3 sequence is 14 residues long. V was clipped by 2 bases and J by 4 bases; unmatched bases: 3. The CDR3, as DNA: TGTGCCAGCAGTTTAATCGGGACAGGGTACGAGCAGTACTTC. Encoded protein: CASSLIGTGYEQYF.

This sequence joins TRBV9 and TRBJ1-2; D may be TRBD1 (5 bases). The CDR3 consists of 14 residues. Germline CDR1 is SGDLS and CDR2 is YYNGEE. The ends were cut back, 4 bases at V and 5 bases at J, with 15 bases in the middle. The CDR3 region has the DNA TGTGCCAGCAGCTCCCCGCAGGGTCGGTATGGCTACACCTTC. It translates to CASSSPQGRYGYTF. Variable domain in full (rest from reference TRBV9 and TRBJ1-2): DSGVTQTPKHLITATGQRVTLRCSPRSGDLSVYWYQQSLDQGLQFLIQYYNGEERAKGNILERFSAQQFPDLHSELNLSSLELGDSALYFCASSSPQGRYGYTFGSGTRLTVV.

The chain recombines TRBV27 with TRBJ2-7; 7 bases are shared with TRBD2. Germline values: CDR1 MNHEY, CDR2 SMNVEV (reference sequence). V was clipped by 10 bases and J by 5 bases; unmatched bases: 14. The CDR3 has 14 residues. In DNA form, the CDR3 reads TGTGCCACAGGTATGGGGGGGATGCCCCACGAGCAGTACTTC. It is translated as CATGMGGMPHEQYF.

Note on this clone: Other DNA sequences within the sample encode an identical CDR3. This chain connects TRBV6-1 to TRBJ2-7, with D unclear. The CDR3 sequence is 15 residues long. Trimming cost V 2 bases and J 0 bases, with 11 bases left between them. Germline V gene sequence: CDR1 MNHNS, CDR2 SASEGT. CDR3 amino acids: CASSESAPFSYEQYF. CDR3 sequence (DNA): TGTGCCAGCAGTGAATCGGCACCTTTCTCCTACGAGCAGTACTTC.

This chain joins TRBV9 and TRBJ2-3; D is uncertain. CDR3 length: 14 amino acids. V was pared by 4 bases and J by 2 bases, with 11 bases between. Germline V CDR1 and CDR2: SGDLS, YYNGEE. CDR3 coding DNA: TGTGCCAGCAGCCAACGGACCCTCACAGATACGCAGTATTTT. This codes for CASSQRTLTDTQYF.

This chain links TRBV4-1 with TRBJ1-1, with no clear D. CDR1 and CDR2 from the germline V gene are MGHRA and YSYEKL. The CDR3 length is 16 residues. The ends were cut back, 6 bases at V and 0 bases at J, with 17 bases in the middle. The CDR3 nucleotides are TGCGCCAGCAGTCAAAGCCGGATTCTCATGAACACTGAAGCTTTCTTT. Translating it yields CASSQSRILMNTEAFF.

This clone was seen once. The CDR3 reads CASSTEPGPPVEQYF. The CDR3 coding sequence is TGCGCCAGCAGCACCGAGCCGGGACCGCCTGTCGAGCAGTACTTC. This chain links TRBV4-1 with TRBJ2-7; D is possibly TRBD1 or TRBD2 (5 bases each). Germline V gene data show CDR1 as MGHRA and CDR2 as YSYEKL. There are 15 residues in the CDR3. The V and J ends lost 5 bases and 6 bases respectively, with 20 bases between them.